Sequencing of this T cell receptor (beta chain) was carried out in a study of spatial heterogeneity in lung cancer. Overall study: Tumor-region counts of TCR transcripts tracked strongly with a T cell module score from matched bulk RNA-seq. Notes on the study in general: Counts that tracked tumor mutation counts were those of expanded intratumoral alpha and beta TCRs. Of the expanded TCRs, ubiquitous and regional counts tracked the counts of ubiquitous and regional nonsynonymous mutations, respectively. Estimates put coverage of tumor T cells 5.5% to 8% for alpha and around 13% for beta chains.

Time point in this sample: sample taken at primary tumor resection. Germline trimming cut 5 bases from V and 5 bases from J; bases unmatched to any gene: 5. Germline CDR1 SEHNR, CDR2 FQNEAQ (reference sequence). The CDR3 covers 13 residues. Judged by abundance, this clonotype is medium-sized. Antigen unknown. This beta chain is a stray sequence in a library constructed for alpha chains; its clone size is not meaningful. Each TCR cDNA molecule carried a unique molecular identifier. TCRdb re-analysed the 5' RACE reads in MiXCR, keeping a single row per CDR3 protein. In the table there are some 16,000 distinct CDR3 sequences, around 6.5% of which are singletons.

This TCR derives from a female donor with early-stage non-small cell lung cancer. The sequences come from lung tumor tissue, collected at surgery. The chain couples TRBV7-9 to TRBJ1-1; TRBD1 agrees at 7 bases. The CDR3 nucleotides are TGTGCCAGCAGCGTGACAGGGATTACTGAAGCTTTCTTT. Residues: CASSVTGITEAFF.